The clone carrying this TCR beta chain was counted only a few times. The antigen remains unidentified. The sample comes from a study of beta chain features in type 1 diabetes. Every bit of the isolated RNA underwent reverse transcription, so sequencing read expressed TCRB transcripts. TCRdb's copy holds only in-frame clones and misses some; the assay was immunoSEQ multiplex PCR. Among about 160,000 clones listed, around 7.8% were seen once. Whole-study results and caveats: In all four CD4+ subsets, TCRB CDR3 length was significantly, moderately reduced in type 1 diabetes.

The germline V gene encodes CDR1 SNHLY and CDR2 FYNNEI. V was pared by 6 bases and J by 9 bases, with 12 bases between. This CDR3 is built from 12 residues. The sequence was obtained from a woman in her 40s with type 1 diabetes. Material for sequencing was central memory CD4+ T cells from blood. The chain joins TRBV2 to TRBJ2-1; D is unresolved. CDR3 coding DNA: TGTGCCAGCAGCCTAAACACGGGTGAGCAGTTCTTC. Translated: CASSLNTGEQFF.